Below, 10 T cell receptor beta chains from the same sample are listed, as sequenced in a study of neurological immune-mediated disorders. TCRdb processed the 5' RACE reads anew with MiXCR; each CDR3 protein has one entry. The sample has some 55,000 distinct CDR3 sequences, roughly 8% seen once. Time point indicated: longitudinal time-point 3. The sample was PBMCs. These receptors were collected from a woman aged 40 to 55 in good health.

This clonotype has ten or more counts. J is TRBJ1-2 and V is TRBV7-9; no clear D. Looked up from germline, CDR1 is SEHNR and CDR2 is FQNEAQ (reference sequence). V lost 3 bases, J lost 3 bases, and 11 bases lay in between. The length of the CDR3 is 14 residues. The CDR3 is CASSFYSLDYGYTF. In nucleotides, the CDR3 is TGTGCCAGCAGCTTTTACTCCCTGGACTATGGCTACACCTTC.

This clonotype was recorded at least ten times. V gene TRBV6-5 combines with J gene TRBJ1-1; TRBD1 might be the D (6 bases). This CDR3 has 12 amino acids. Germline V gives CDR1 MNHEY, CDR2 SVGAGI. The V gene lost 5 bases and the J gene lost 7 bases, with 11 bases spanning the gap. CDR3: CASSTGTSEAFF. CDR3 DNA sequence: TGTGCCAGCAGTACAGGGACAAGTGAAGCTTTCTTT.

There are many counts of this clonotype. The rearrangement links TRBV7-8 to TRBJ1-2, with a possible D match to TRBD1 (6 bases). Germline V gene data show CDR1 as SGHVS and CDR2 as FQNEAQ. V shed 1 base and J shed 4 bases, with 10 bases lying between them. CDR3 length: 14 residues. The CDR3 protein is CASSLDRDGYGYTF. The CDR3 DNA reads TGTGCCAGCAGCTTAGACAGGGATGGCTATGGCTACACCTTC. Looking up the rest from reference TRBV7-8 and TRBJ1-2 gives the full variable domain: GAGVSQSPRYKVAKRGQDVALRCDPISGHVSLFWYQQALGQGPEFLTYFQNEAQLDKSGLPSDRFFAERPEGSVSTLKIQRTQQEDSAVYLCASSLDRDGYGYTFGSGTRLTVV.

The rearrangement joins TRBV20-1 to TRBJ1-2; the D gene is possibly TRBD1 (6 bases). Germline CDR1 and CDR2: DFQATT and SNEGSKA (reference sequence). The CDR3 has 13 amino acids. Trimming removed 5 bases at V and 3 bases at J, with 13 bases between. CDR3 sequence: CSAETDRHYGYTF. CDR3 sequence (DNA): TGCAGTGCTGAAACAGACAGGCACTATGGCTACACCTTC.

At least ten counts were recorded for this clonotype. CDR3 amino acids: CASSGNPGQLIYNEQFF. The CDR3 nucleotides read TGTGCCAGCAGCGGCAACCCGGGACAGTTAATTTACAATGAGCAGTTCTTC. The gene calls are TRBV9 and TRBJ2-1; 7 nucleotides agree with TRBD1. CDR1 and CDR2 from the germline V gene are SGDLS and YYNGEE. The CDR3 has 17 amino acids. V was clipped by 3 bases and J by 4 bases; unmatched bases: 13.

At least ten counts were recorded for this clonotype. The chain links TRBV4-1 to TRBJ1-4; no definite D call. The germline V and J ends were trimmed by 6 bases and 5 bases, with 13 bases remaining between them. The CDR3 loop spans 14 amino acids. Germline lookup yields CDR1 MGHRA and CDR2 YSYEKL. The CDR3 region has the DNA TGCGCCAGCAGTTACCCGGCGCCGAATGAAAAACTGTTTTTT. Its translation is CASSYPAPNEKLFF.

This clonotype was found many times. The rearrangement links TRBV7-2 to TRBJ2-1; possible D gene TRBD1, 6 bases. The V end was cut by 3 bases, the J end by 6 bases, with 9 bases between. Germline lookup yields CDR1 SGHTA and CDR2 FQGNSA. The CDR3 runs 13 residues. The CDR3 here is CASSFAGVNEQFF. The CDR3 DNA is TGTGCCAGCAGCTTCGCAGGGGTCAATGAGCAGTTCTTC.

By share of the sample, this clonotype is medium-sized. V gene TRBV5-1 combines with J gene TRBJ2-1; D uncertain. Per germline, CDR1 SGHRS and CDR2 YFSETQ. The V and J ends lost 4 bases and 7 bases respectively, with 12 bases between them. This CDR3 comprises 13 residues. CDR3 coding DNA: TGCGCCAGCAGCCCAAGGACCCAAAATGAGCAGTTCTTC. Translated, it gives CASSPRTQNEQFF.

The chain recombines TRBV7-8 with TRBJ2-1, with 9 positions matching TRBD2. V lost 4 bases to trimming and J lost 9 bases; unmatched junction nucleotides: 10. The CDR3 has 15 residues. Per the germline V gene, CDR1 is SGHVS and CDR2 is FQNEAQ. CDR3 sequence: CASSSDSGRKGEQFF. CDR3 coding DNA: TGTGCCAGCAGCTCCGATAGCGGGAGAAAGGGTGAGCAGTTCTTC.

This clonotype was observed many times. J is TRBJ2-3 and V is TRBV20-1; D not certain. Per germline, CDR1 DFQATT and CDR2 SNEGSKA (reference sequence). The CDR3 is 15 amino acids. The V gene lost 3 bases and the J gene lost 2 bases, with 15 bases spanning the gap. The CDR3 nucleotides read TGCAGTGCTAGTCAGTTAGCCGGGCCCACAGATACGCAGTATTTT. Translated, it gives CSASQLAGPTDTQYF.